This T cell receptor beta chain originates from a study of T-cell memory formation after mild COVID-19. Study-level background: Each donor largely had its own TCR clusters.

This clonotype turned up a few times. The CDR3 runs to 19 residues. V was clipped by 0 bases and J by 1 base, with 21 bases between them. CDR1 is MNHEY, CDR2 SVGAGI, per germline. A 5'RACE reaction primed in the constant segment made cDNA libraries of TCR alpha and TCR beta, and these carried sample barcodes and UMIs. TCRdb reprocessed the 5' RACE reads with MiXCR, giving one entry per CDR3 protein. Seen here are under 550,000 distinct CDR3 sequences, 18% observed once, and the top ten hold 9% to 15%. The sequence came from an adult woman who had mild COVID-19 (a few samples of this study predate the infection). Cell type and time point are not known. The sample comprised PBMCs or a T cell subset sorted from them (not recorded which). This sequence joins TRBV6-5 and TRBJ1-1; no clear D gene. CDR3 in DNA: TGTGCCAGCAGTTACTCCAAGCAGCAGGAGCTACGGCAGAACACTGAAGCTTTCTTT. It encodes CASSYSKQQELRQNTEAFF.